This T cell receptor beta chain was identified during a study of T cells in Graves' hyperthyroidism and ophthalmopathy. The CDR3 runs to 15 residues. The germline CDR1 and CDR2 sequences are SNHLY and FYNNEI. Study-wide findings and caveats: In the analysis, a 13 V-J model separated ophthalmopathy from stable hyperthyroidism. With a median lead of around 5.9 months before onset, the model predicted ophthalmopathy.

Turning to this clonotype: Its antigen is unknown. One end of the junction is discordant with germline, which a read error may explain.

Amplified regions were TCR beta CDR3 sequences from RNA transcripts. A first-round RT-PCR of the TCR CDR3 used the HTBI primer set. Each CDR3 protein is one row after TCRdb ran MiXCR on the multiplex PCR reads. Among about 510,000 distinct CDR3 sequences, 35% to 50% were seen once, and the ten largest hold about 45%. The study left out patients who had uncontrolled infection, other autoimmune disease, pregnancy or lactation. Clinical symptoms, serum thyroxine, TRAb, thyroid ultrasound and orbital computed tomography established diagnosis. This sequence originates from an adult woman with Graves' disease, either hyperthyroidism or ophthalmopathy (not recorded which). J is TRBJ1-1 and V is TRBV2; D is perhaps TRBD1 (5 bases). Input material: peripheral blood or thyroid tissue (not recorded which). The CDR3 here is CASNEPGRMNTEAFF. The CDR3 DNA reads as TGTGCCAGCAATGAACCGGGACGGATGAACACTGAAGCTTTCTTT.